The clone carrying this T cell receptor (beta chain) was counted a few times. Its antigen is unidentified. V lost 5 bases and J 8 bases, leaving 10 bases between the germline ends. Germline V CDR1 and CDR2: SGHTA, FQGNSA. This CDR3 is built from 12 residues. The data stem from a study of blood T cells in healthy people across ages. Regarding the study as a whole: More naive CD4+ cells and higher diversity were found in long-lived than in aged donors.

The use of a sample-barcoded 5' primer and a J-beta primer mix characterized a second PCR of about 7 to 12 cycles. TCRdb independently ran MiXCR on the 5' RACE reads; one entry per CDR3 protein. Here the sample spans over 600,000 distinct CDR3 sequences, about 61% being singletons. The receptor's source is a man aged 35 to 55 in good health. The rearrangement joins TRBV7-2 to TRBJ2-1; D unresolved. Sequenced input: blood. The chain's CDR3 is CASSKGVDEQFF. The CDR3 DNA follows: TGTGCCAGCAGCAAAGGTGTGGATGAGCAGTTCTTC.